These 28 T cell receptor beta chains were all obtained from the same sample, sequenced in a study of molecular identifiers for immune sequencing clone quantification. TCRdb re-analysed the PCR reads in MiXCR, keeping a single row per CDR3 protein. The table records more than 550,000 distinct CDR3 sequences, less than 30% of them present only once. The sequenced material came from naive CD8+ T cells from blood, with Jurkat cell RNA spiked in. Subset given: FACS-sorted CD8+CD4-CCR7+CD45RA+ naive T cells. Every receptor here comes from a human donor in good health. Some libraries in this study had Jurkat cell RNA spiked in.

This clonotype has only a few counts. The chain recombines TRBV27 with TRBJ2-7, with a possible D match to TRBD2 (5 bases). The CDR3 runs to 14 residues. Germline V lookup: CDR1 MNHEY, CDR2 SMNVEV (reference sequence). V was pared by 7 bases and J by 0 bases, with 13 bases between. CDR3 sequence: CASNEGGSSYEQYF. The CDR3 DNA reads as TGTGCCAGCAATGAGGGCGGAAGCTCCTACGAGCAGTACTTC.

V usage is TRBV4-2 and J usage is TRBJ1-2; D remains unclear. The CDR3 covers 16 residues. Trimming left V 0 bases short and J 4 bases short, with 15 bases between. Germline V gene data show CDR1 as LGHNA and CDR2 as YNFKEQ. CDR3 in DNA: TGTGCCAGCAGCCAAGATCTATTGGTAGGAATCTATGGCTACACCTTC. Protein product: CASSQDLLVGIYGYTF.

In this sample, this clonotype turned up a few times. This chain's CDR3 is CASSPEAGFNQPQHF. CDR3 bases: TGTGCCAGCAGTCCCGAGGCAGGGTTCAATCAGCCCCAGCATTTT. V is TRBV7-9 and J is TRBJ1-5, with D possibly being TRBD1 (5 bases). In germline, CDR1 is SEHNR, CDR2 FQNEAQ (reference sequence). This CDR3 contains 15 residues. Trimming pared 6 bases from V and 3 bases from J, leaving 15 bases between.

This clonotype was detected ten times or more. V is TRBV28 and J is TRBJ2-5; 8 bases align to TRBD1. Germline CDR1 reads MDHEN; CDR2 reads SYDVKM. The CDR3 consists of 14 residues. After removal of 5 bases from V and 5 bases from J, the junction contained 7 bases not matched to a gene. CDR3 protein: CASSPTGALETQYF. The CDR3 nucleotides are TGTGCCAGCAGTCCGACAGGGGCCCTGGAGACCCAGTACTTC. Drawing the rest from reference TRBV28 and TRBJ2-5, the complete variable domain is DVKVTQSSRYLVKRTGEKVFLECVQDMDHENMFWYRQDPGLGLRLIYFSYDVKMKEKGDIPEGYSVSREKKERFSLILESASTNQTSMYLCASSPTGALETQYFGPGTRLLVL.

This clonotype turned up a few times. The chain joins TRBV2 to TRBJ2-5; 11 bases map to TRBD2. With V trimmed by 2 bases and J by 7 bases, 9 bases remained unmatched. This CDR3 region has 16 residues. Germline lookup yields CDR1 SNHLY and CDR2 FYNNEI. DNA of the CDR3: TGTGCCAGCAGTGAACCCCCCATAGGGACTAGCGGGACCCAGTACTTC. Its protein product is CASSEPPIGTSGTQYF. Supplemented by reference TRBV2 and TRBJ2-5, the full variable domain reads EPEVTQTPSHQVTQMGQEVILRCVPISNHLYFYWYRQILGQKVEFLVSFYNNEISEKSEIFDDQFSVERPDGSNFTLKIRSTKLEDSAMYFCASSEPPIGTSGTQYFGPGTRLLVL.

This clonotype was picked up many times. V usage is TRBV2 and J usage is TRBJ1-5; D is unresolved. The germline gives CDR1 SNHLY, CDR2 FYNNEI. The CDR3 has 13 amino acids. V dropped 8 bases and J dropped 0 bases, with 8 bases sitting between them. CDR3 nucleotide sequence: TGTGCCAGCCTGCCGCCTAGCAATCAGCCCCAGCATTTT. Protein product: CASLPPSNQPQHF.

J is TRBJ2-3 and V is TRBV10-2; 11 positions agree with TRBD2. V shed 0 bases, J shed 2 bases, and the junction held 7 bases outside the gene matches. This CDR3 region has 18 residues. Germline V CDR1 and CDR2: WSHSY, SAAADI. For the CDR3, the DNA is TGCGCCAGCAGTGAGTCGAGTTTAGCGGGAGGGTTCACAGATACGCAGTATTTT. This translates into CASSESSLAGGFTDTQYF.

This clonotype was detected many times. The chain combines TRBV28 with TRBJ2-3, with 8 nucleotides matching TRBD1. The CDR3 consists of 18 residues. V gave up 2 bases and J gave up 3 bases; unmatched junction bases: 13. Germline lookup yields CDR1 MDHEN and CDR2 SYDVKM. CDR3 protein: CASSLGQGAVSWTDTQYF. The CDR3 bases are TGTGCCAGCAGTTTAGGGCAGGGGGCCGTGAGTTGGACAGATACGCAGTATTTT.

The V and J genes are TRBV29-1 and TRBJ2-7; 10 bases are shared with TRBD1. This CDR3 is 14 amino acids long. Germline assignment: CDR1 SQVTM and CDR2 ANQGSEA. With V trimmed by 5 bases and J by 1 base, 5 bases remained unmatched. The DNA of the CDR3 is TGCAGCGTTAGTGGGACAGGGGTTTCCTACGAGCAGTACTTC. Encoded protein: CSVSGTGVSYEQYF.

This clonotype was counted between two and nine times. The chain employs TRBV19 and TRBJ1-1; 8 bases are shared with TRBD1. The V gene end was trimmed by 7 bases and the J gene end by 6 bases; junction bases not matched to a gene: 13. Germline V gives CDR1 LNHDA, CDR2 SQIVND (reference sequence). The CDR3 is 15 amino acids. The CDR3 protein is CASTLGQGVFPEAFF. CDR3 DNA sequence: TGTGCCAGTACCCTAGGACAGGGTGTTTTTCCTGAAGCTTTCTTT.

In regard to this clonotype: A clone one base away is much larger, so this may be a read error. This sequence joins TRBV6-6 and TRBJ2-3; 7 bases are a match to TRBD2. The CDR3 loop spans 12 amino acids. The V gene's germline CDR1 is MNHNY and CDR2 SVGAGI (reference sequence). For the CDR3, the DNA is TGTGCCAGCCACACCGCGGGAGATCCGCAGTATTTT. It codes for CASHTAGDPQYF.

The chain's CDR3 is CASSSDGPGELFF. In DNA, the CDR3 is TGTGCCAGCAGCTCTGACGGGCCCGGGGAGCTGTTTTTT. The chain recombines TRBV7-9 with TRBJ2-2, with unresolved D. V lost 4 bases, J lost 6 bases, and 9 bases lay in between. CDR1 and CDR2 from the germline V gene are SEHNR and FQNEAQ (reference sequence). This CDR3 has 13 residues. Filled out from reference TRBV7-9 and TRBJ2-2, the complete variable domain reads DTGVSQNPRHKITKRGQNVTFRCDPISEHNRLYWYRQTLGQGPEFLTYFQNEAQLEKSRLLSDRFSAERPKGSFSTLEIQRTEQGDSAMYLCASSSDGPGELFFGEGSRLTVL.

This clonotype has a count of ten or more. This rearrangement joins TRBV7-8 to TRBJ2-1, with D hard to call. The CDR3 is made up of 16 amino acids. V was shortened by 0 bases and J by 3 bases, with 12 bases between the two germline ends. Germline CDR1 reads SGHVS; CDR2 reads FQNEAQ. In nucleotides, the CDR3 is TGTGCCAGCAGCTTAGCGCTAGGTTACAGCTACAATGAGCAGTTCTTC. Protein: CASSLALGYSYNEQFF.

This clonotype was seen more than once but under ten times. The chain carries TRBV9 and TRBJ2-5, with 10 bases that match TRBD1. Germline V CDR1 and CDR2: SGDLS, YYNGEE. There are 16 residues in the CDR3. J lost 3 bases, V lost 0 bases, and 5 bases had no gene match. The CDR3 reads CASSVDPDRGKETQYF. As DNA, the CDR3 is TGTGCCAGCAGCGTAGACCCGGACAGGGGGAAAGAGACCCAGTACTTC. The entire variable domain, with the rest obtained from reference TRBV9 and TRBJ2-5, is as follows: DSGVTQTPKHLITATGQRVTLRCSPRSGDLSVYWYQQSLDQGLQFLIQYYNGEERAKGNILERFSAQQFPDLHSELNLSSLELGDSALYFCASSVDPDRGKETQYFGPGTRLLVL.

The V and J genes are TRBV11-2 and TRBJ1-1; 8 bases align to TRBD1. CDR1 and CDR2 from the germline V gene are SGHAT and FQNNGV. The CDR3 length is 15 residues. V dropped 5 bases and J dropped 6; count of bases not matched to a gene: 11. CDR3 DNA: TGTGCCAGCAGCCTTCTACGGACAGGGTCATCTGAAGCTTTCTTT. Its translation is CASSLLRTGSSEAFF.

In this sample, this clonotype turned up a few times. The CDR3, as DNA: TGTGCCAGCAGTTTAGCGCGACAGACGGGCACCTACGAGCAGTACTTC. Residues: CASSLARQTGTYEQYF. The chain recombines TRBV12-3 or TRBV12-4 with TRBJ2-7; D possibly corresponds to TRBD1 (5 bases). Trimming removed 0 bases from V and 2 bases from J, with 14 bases in between. This CDR3 is 16 amino acids long.

This clonotype was counted only a few times. J is TRBJ2-5 and V is TRBV7-8, with no clear D. V was trimmed by 2 bases and J by 5 bases, leaving 12 bases between them. The CDR3 totals 14 residues. CDR1 is SGHVS, CDR2 FQNEAQ, per germline. The CDR3, as DNA: TGTGCCAGCAGCTTATCACAGTTTCTGGAGACCCAGTACTTC. As protein: CASSLSQFLETQYF.

The chain links TRBV6-2 or TRBV6-3 to TRBJ2-7, with D perhaps TRBD2 (5 bases). Germline V gene sequence: CDR1 MNHEY, CDR2 SVGEGT. With 7 bases removed from V and 2 bases from J, the gap between germline ends came to 15 bases. CDR3 length: 14 residues. The CDR3 here is CASTLRTGAYEQYF. The DNA of the CDR3 is TGTGCCAGCACTCTAAGGACCGGGGCCTACGAGCAGTACTTC.

This clonotype was counted a few times. The genes are TRBV4-1 and TRBJ2-7; TRBD2 matches 8 bases. CDR1 is MGHRA and CDR2 is YSYEKL in the germline V gene. This CDR3 has 14 residues. The J segment lost 2 bases and the V segment lost 4 bases, leaving 4 bases of the junction unmatched. The CDR3 spells CASSLKTSAYEQYF. The CDR3 nucleotides are TGCGCCAGCAGCCTAAAGACTAGCGCCTACGAGCAGTACTTC.

This clonotype was picked up many times. This chain joins TRBV28 and TRBJ1-1; no firm D call. This CDR3 contains 12 residues. V gave up 1 base and J gave up 7 bases, with 7 bases separating them. Germline V gene sequence: CDR1 MDHEN, CDR2 SYDVKM. CDR3 in DNA: TGTGCCAGCAGTTTATTGGTCAGTGAAGCTTTCTTT. Translated, it gives CASSLLVSEAFF.

This clonotype showed up just a few times. CDR3 sequence reads: CASSLWGQGMGFYTEAFF. CDR3 coding DNA: TGTGCCAGCAGCTTATGGGGACAGGGGATGGGGTTTTACACTGAAGCTTTCTTT. The chain recombines TRBV7-3 with TRBJ1-1; 10 bases map to TRBD1. Germline CDR1 is SGHTA and CDR2 is FQGTGA. V dropped 2 bases and J dropped 3; count of bases not matched to a gene: 12. The CDR3 is 18 residues long. The whole variable domain, remainder taken from reference TRBV7-3 and TRBJ1-1, is GAGVSQTPSNKVTEKGKYVELRCDPISGHTALYWYRQSLGQGPEFLIYFQGTGAADDSGLPNDRFFAVRPEGSVSTLKIQRTERGDSAVYLCASSLWGQGMGFYTEAFFGQGTRLTVV.

This clonotype has at least ten counts. The chain has TRBV5-4 and TRBJ2-3, with 14 bases aligning to TRBD2. The CDR3 sequence is 16 residues long. Germline assignment: CDR1 SGHNT and CDR2 YYREEE (reference sequence). The V and J ends lost 3 bases and 4 bases, in that order; junction bases with no gene match: 4. CDR3 nucleotides: TGTGCCAGCAGCTCTGGACTAGCGGGGGGCCCAGATACGCAGTATTTT. Translation: CASSSGLAGGPDTQYF.

This clonotype was detected only a few times. V is TRBV19 and J is TRBJ2-3; 7 nucleotides agree with TRBD1. CDR3 length: 14 residues. With 5 bases clipped from V and 5 bases from J, the junction kept 7 bases outside the gene matches. Per the germline V gene, CDR1 is LNHDA and CDR2 is SQIVND (reference sequence). The CDR3 here is CASSWDSRGDTQYF. The CDR3 nucleotides are TGTGCCAGTAGTTGGGACAGTCGAGGAGATACGCAGTATTTT. Looking up the rest from reference TRBV19 and TRBJ2-3 gives the full variable domain: DGGITQSPKYLFRKEGQNVTLSCEQNLNHDAMYWYRQDPGQGLRLIYYSQIVNDFQKGDIAEGYSVSREKKESFPLTVTSAQKNPTAFYLCASSWDSRGDTQYFGPGTRLTVL.

This clonotype occurred many times. V and J are TRBV7-9 and TRBJ2-6; unclear D gene. CDR1 SEHNR and CDR2 FQNEAQ come from the germline V gene (reference sequence). Trimming left V 1 base short and J 1 base short, with 11 bases between. The CDR3 sequence is 17 residues long. CDR3 in amino acids: CASSLGGLGSGANVLTF. The CDR3 nucleotides read TGTGCCAGCAGCTTAGGCGGCTTGGGATCTGGGGCCAACGTCCTGACTTTC.

This clonotype was picked up many times. The J gene is TRBJ2-5, the V gene TRBV7-9, with 9 bases lining up with TRBD2. V gave up 5 bases and J gave up 2 bases; unmatched junction bases: 6. CDR3 length: 15 residues. Germline CDR1 reads SEHNR; CDR2 reads FQNEAQ (reference sequence). The CDR3 region is CASSQFLAGQETQYF. For the CDR3, the DNA is TGTGCCAGCAGCCAATTCCTAGCGGGGCAAGAGACCCAGTACTTC.

This clonotype appeared a few times. One end of the junction varies from germline; a read error may be responsible. The chain links TRBV6-1 to TRBJ2-7; no clear D gene. The V gene's germline CDR1 is MNHNS and CDR2 SASEGT. The CDR3 spans 13 residues. CDR3 sequence: CASRSPLSYAQYF. The CDR3 bases are TGTGCCAGCAGGTCCCCGCTCTCCTACGCGCAGTACTTC.

In its sample, this clonotype was seen a few times. This sequence joins TRBV4-3 and TRBJ2-7; TRBD1 aligns across 8 bases. The CDR3 has 14 amino acids. Trimming cost V 3 bases and J 3 bases; bases outside gene matches: 4. CDR1 and CDR2 from the germline V gene are LGHNA and YSLEER. The CDR3 loop reads CASSQDRANYEQYF. CDR3 nucleotide sequence: TGCGCCAGCAGCCAGGACAGGGCCAACTACGAGCAGTACTTC.

This clonotype has a count of ten or more. This chain connects TRBV20-1 to TRBJ2-7; 8 bases are a match to TRBD2. This CDR3 comprises 12 residues. CDR1 and CDR2 (germline): DFQATT, SNEGSKA (reference sequence). Germline trimming cut 6 bases from V and 0 bases from J; bases unmatched to any gene: 1. The CDR3 DNA is TGCAGTGCGCGGGGGGACTCCTACGAGCAGTACTTC. Its protein product is CSARGDSYEQYF.